Shown below are 16 T cell receptor beta chains from a single sample sequenced in a study of siplizumab effects on memory and regulatory T cells. Measured with immunoSEQ multiplex PCR; TCRdb has only the in-frame clones, and not every one. The sample yields about 64,000 clones, roughly 97% seen once. Sequencing was performed on naive CD8+ T cells sorted from blood. The receptors originated from a human donor in good health.

The genes are TRBV9 and TRBJ1-1, with TRBD1 as a possible D gene (6 bases). Trimming took off 0 bases at V and 6 bases at J, with 12 bases between the two ends. Germline CDR1 reads SGDLS; CDR2 reads YYNGEE. CDR3 size: 14 residues. Here the CDR3 DNA reads TGTGCCAGCAGCGTAGGCTTAACAGGGCCTGAAGCTTTCTTT. Amino acids: CASSVGLTGPEAFF.

J is TRBJ1-1 and V is TRBV6-5, with TRBD1 identical over 7 bases. The germline CDR1 and CDR2 sequences are MNHEY and SVGAGI. V lost 2 bases, J lost 4 bases, and 4 bases stayed unmatched. This CDR3 is built from 14 residues. DNA for the CDR3: TGTGCCAGCAGTTACGGCAGGGGGGGCACTGAAGCTTTCTTT. Its protein is CASSYGRGGTEAFF.

The chain links TRBV11-3 to TRBJ2-3, with D unresolved. CDR1 and CDR2 (germline): SGHNT, YENEEA. The CDR3 runs 15 residues. V dropped 3 bases and J dropped 1 base, with 11 bases sitting between them. CDR3 in DNA: TGTGCCAGCAGCTTTGGAGAAGAGGGCACAGATACGCAGTATTTT. This sequence encodes CASSFGEEGTDTQYF. The variable domain in full, completed from reference TRBV11-3 and TRBJ2-3, reads EAGVVQSPRYKIIEKKQPVAFWCNPISGHNTLYWYLQNLGQGPELLIRYENEEAVDDSQLPKDRFSAERLKGVDSTLKIQPAELGDSAVYLCASSFGEEGTDTQYFGPGTRLTVL.

The chain combines TRBV1 with TRBJ1-1. TRBV1 is flagged as a pseudogene. CDR3 length: 14 residues. This chain's CDR3 is CTSSPPWRGTEAFF. The DNA for the CDR3 is TGCACCAGCAGCCCCCCCTGGCGCGGCACTGAAGCTTTCTTT.

The V gene is TRBV5-6, the J gene TRBJ2-7; D is unclear. Germline V CDR1 and CDR2: SGHDT, YYEEEE. Trimming took off 4 bases at V and 3 bases at J, with 11 bases between the two ends. The CDR3 has 13 amino acids. CDR3 loop: CASSPAADYEQYF. The CDR3 nucleotides are TGTGCCAGCAGCCCGGCAGCTGACTACGAGCAGTACTTC.

The chain carries TRBV19 and TRBJ2-3; TRBD1 matches at 8 bases. The CDR3 has 15 residues. The V segment lost 3 bases and the J segment 7 bases; nucleotides outside the gene matches: 9. Germline CDR1 reads LNHDA; CDR2 reads SQIVND (reference sequence). The CDR3 DNA is TGTGCCAGTAGTATGGGGGCAGGGGGCGAATATACGCAGTATTTT. This codes for CASSMGAGGEYTQYF.

V is TRBV6-6 and J is TRBJ1-5; D ambiguous. Germline V gene sequence: CDR1 MNHNY, CDR2 SVGAGI (reference sequence). This CDR3 is built from 14 residues. The V end lost 2 bases, the J end lost 4 bases, and 9 bases lay between the germline ends. CDR3 residues: CASSYIQVNQPQHF. CDR3 coding DNA: TGTGCCAGCAGTTACATCCAGGTGAATCAGCCCCAGCATTTT.

CDR3 bases: TGTGCCAGTTCAACTCTGGGTGAGGATGAAGCTTTCTTT. This translates into CASSTLGEDEAFF. The rearrangement uses TRBV19 and TRBJ1-1, with unresolved D. The germline CDR1 and CDR2 sequences are LNHDA and SQIVND (reference sequence). The CDR3 sequence is 13 residues long. Trimming removed 8 bases from V and 7 bases from J, with 17 bases in between.

This chain joins TRBV7-3 and TRBJ2-5; 13 bases agree with TRBD2. This CDR3 is built from 15 residues. With V trimmed by 5 bases and J by 3 bases, 3 bases remained unmatched. Germline V gene lookup returns CDR1 SGHTA and CDR2 FQGTGA. In DNA form, the CDR3 reads TGTGCCAGCAGCCCGGGGACTAGCGGGGAAGAGACCCAGTACTTC. Translation: CASSPGTSGEETQYF.

The chain couples TRBV19 to TRBJ1-1; D perhaps matches TRBD1 (5 bases). Germline assignment: CDR1 LNHDA and CDR2 SQIVND (reference sequence). This CDR3 has 15 residues. Trimming removed 1 base from V and 4 bases from J, with 13 bases in between. CDR3 sequence (DNA): TGTGCCAGTAGTATAGGCCCCGGGGGTGGCACTGAAGCTTTCTTT. It translates to CASSIGPGGGTEAFF.

This clone was observed once. The chain links TRBV2 to TRBJ2-1; 13 bases line up with TRBD2. Germline V gene data show CDR1 as SNHLY and CDR2 as FYNNEI. The length of the CDR3 is 17 residues. V shed 7 bases and J 9 bases; nucleotides not matched to a gene: 15. CDR3 loop: CASTEGTSGVGGSEQFF. The CDR3 nucleotides are TGTGCCAGCACGGAGGGGACTAGCGGGGTTGGAGGGAGTGAGCAGTTCTTC.

The V and J genes are TRBV27 and TRBJ1-5; 7 bases align to TRBD1. Germline V lookup: CDR1 MNHEY, CDR2 SMNVEV (reference sequence). After removal of 2 bases from V and 4 bases from J, the junction contained 2 bases not matched to a gene. The length of the CDR3 is 14 residues. The CDR3 spells CASSLTGQNQPQHF. The DNA for the CDR3 is TGTGCCAGCAGTTTAACGGGACAGAATCAGCCCCAGCATTTT.

The chain is built from TRBV25-1 and TRBJ1-4; no firm D call. The CDR3 has 13 amino acids. Germline V gives CDR1 MGHDK, CDR2 SYGVNS. V lost 4 bases to trimming and J lost 7 bases, with 10 bases between them. CDR3 protein: CASSVMTSEKLFF. CDR3 in DNA: TGTGCCAGCAGTGTGATGACGAGTGAAAAACTGTTTTTT. Drawing the rest from reference TRBV25-1 and TRBJ1-4, the complete variable domain is EADIYQTPRYLVIGTGKKITLECSQTMGHDKMYWYQQDPGMELHLIHYSYGVNSTEKGDLSSESTVSRIRTEHFPLTLESARPSHTSQYLCASSVMTSEKLFFGSGTQLSVL.

V usage is TRBV29-1 and J usage is TRBJ2-2; TRBD2 matches at 13 bases. Germline CDR1 SQVTM, CDR2 ANQGSEA. J gave up 7 bases and V 5 bases, and 4 bases lay outside the gene matches. The CDR3 loop spans 14 amino acids. The CDR3 region has the DNA TGCAGCGTTTCACTAGCGGGGGGGCGCGGGGAGCTGTTTTTT. It yields the protein CSVSLAGGRGELFF.

V is TRBV4-1 and J is TRBJ2-6; the D is unclear. CDR3 length: 16 residues. V was pared by 1 base and J by 2 bases, with 9 bases between. Germline V lookup: CDR1 MGHRA, CDR2 YSYEKL. CDR3 protein: CASSQGGNPGANVLTF. The DNA of the CDR3 is TGCGCCAGCAGCCAAGGCGGTAACCCTGGGGCCAACGTCCTGACTTTC.

The table lists this clone with a count of one. The chain combines TRBV4-3 with TRBJ2-4; either TRBD1 or TRBD2 may supply D (5 bases each). Looked up from germline, CDR1 is LGHNA and CDR2 is YSLEER. The CDR3 contains 16 residues. V was clipped by 0 bases and J by 5 bases, with 14 bases between them. The CDR3 bases are TGCGCCAGCAGCCAAGATCTGGGGGAATCTGAAAACATTCAGTACTTC. Translated: CASSQDLGESENIQYF.